This TCR beta chain was profiled in a study of blood T cell repertoires in COVID-19. For the study at large: PBMCs, B-cell-depleted T cells, or T cells provided the cDNA or gDNA that made up the material.

Seattle researchers signed up patients amid active infection and tracked them longitudinally. Per the original data handling: Quantification of nucleated cells was approximated via reference gene primer amplification. Some clones are missing from TCRdb's copy, which holds only in-frame ones; the method was immunoSEQ multiplex PCR. V, J and clone size are those of that table, while D and trimming were read from the DNA. Of approximately 300,000 clones in the sample, approximately 90% were seen once. V was clipped by 0 bases and J by 13 bases; unmatched bases: 14. Looked up from germline, CDR1 is SGHDT and CDR2 is YYEEEE. The CDR3 is 15 amino acids.

Sequenced input: peripheral blood. This TCR was recovered from a woman aged 45-65 years with COVID-19, enrolled during active disease. This chain links TRBV5-6 with TRBJ2-7, with 9 bases fitting TRBD2. Here the CDR3 DNA reads TGTGCCAGCAGCTTGGCCGAAGGGCGGCGGGAGGGCCCATACTTC. Protein sequence: CASSLAEGRREGPYF.